The next 7 T cell receptor beta chains were all read from a single sample in a study of blood T cell repertoires in COVID-19. Sequencing used immunoSEQ multiplex PCR; TCRdb keeps in-frame clones, though not all of them. The sample lists about 330,000 clones, 70% to 90% occurring once. The sample was PBMCs or T cells enriched from blood (not recorded which). The receptors shown here come from a woman aged 25 to 39 who had recovered from COVID-19.

The V gene is TRBV10-3, the J gene TRBJ2-3, with D possibly TRBD2 on 6 matching bases. Trimming took off 0 bases at V and 4 bases at J, with 14 bases between the two ends. The CDR3 is made up of 16 amino acids. Germline CDR1 is ENHRY and CDR2 is SYGVKD. CDR3 sequence (DNA): TGTGCCATCAGTGAGTCCGGTGGAGGGTGGGCAGATACGCAGTATTTT. This sequence encodes CAISESGGGWADTQYF.

The rearrangement links TRBV9 to TRBJ2-1; the D gene is possibly TRBD2 (7 bases). Germline loops: CDR1 SGDLS, CDR2 YYNGEE. V was trimmed by 4 bases and J by 7 bases, leaving 21 bases between them. The CDR3 consists of 16 residues. The CDR3 DNA sequence: TGTGCCAGCAGCCAGGTGGGGGGGCTAGAGTGGAATGAGCAGTTCTTC. Protein sequence: CASSQVGGLEWNEQFF. Combining the CDR3 with reference TRBV9 and TRBJ2-1 gives the whole variable domain DSGVTQTPKHLITATGQRVTLRCSPRSGDLSVYWYQQSLDQGLQFLIQYYNGEERAKGNILERFSAQQFPDLHSELNLSSLELGDSALYFCASSQVGGLEWNEQFFGPGTRLTVL.

The chain uses TRBV19 and TRBJ2-6, with a weak D call TRBD1 (5 bases). The V gene lost 3 bases and the J gene lost 2 bases, with 8 bases spanning the gap. This CDR3 region has 15 residues. Germline V lookup: CDR1 LNHDA, CDR2 SQIVND (reference sequence). DNA for the CDR3: TGTGCCAGTAGTATTTGGGGCCCTGGGGCCAACGTCCTGACTTTC. Translated, it gives CASSIWGPGANVLTF.

The J gene is TRBJ2-7, the V gene TRBV11-2; weak D call: TRBD1 (5 bases). Per germline, CDR1 SGHAT and CDR2 FQNNGV. This CDR3 has 15 amino acids. Trimming pared 5 bases from V and 3 bases from J, leaving 17 bases between. The CDR3 bases are TGTGCCAGCAGCCCATTTGGGGCCAGATTCTACGAGCAGTACTTC. Translating it yields CASSPFGARFYEQYF.

The chain's CDR3 is CASSLRGGTNTEAFF. The CDR3 region has the DNA TGTGCCAGCAGTTTACGTGGAGGTACTAACACTGAAGCTTTCTTT. The chain is built from TRBV27 and TRBJ1-1; unclear D gene. Germline CDR1 and CDR2: MNHEY and SMNVEV (reference sequence). The CDR3 totals 15 residues. Trimming shortened V by 2 bases and J by 2 bases, and 12 bases separated the two germline ends.

This sequence joins TRBV7-8 and TRBJ1-3; D perhaps matches TRBD1 (5 bases). The germline V gene has CDR1 SGHVS and CDR2 FQNEAQ. V lost 0 bases, J lost 1 base, and 7 bases lay in between. The CDR3 sequence is 15 residues long. CDR3 amino acids: CASSLAQGSGNTIYF. For the CDR3, the DNA is TGTGCCAGCAGCTTAGCCCAGGGATCTGGAAACACCATATATTTT.

The chain joins TRBV19 to TRBJ1-2, with D hard to call. Between the trimmed V and J ends, which lost 3 bases and 6 bases, there was a span of 14 bases. Germline values: CDR1 LNHDA, CDR2 SQIVND (reference sequence). The CDR3 contains 14 residues. CDR3 protein: CASSIVSEGHGYTF. As DNA, the CDR3 is TGTGCCAGTAGTATCGTGTCGGAGGGTCATGGCTACACCTTC.